This is a list of T cell receptor beta chains from one sample in a study. A single record per CDR3 protein comes from TCRdb applying MiXCR to the multiplex PCR reads. The repertoire holds around 300 distinct CDR3 sequences, less than 7.5% seen once, with 25% to 40% in the top ten. The sample consisted of tumor-infiltrating Tregs sorted from the breast tumor. These receptors all come from a female donor with breast cancer. CDR3s include the opening cysteine and the closing phenylalanine or tryptophan. Fields, in order: J gene, V gene, CDR3 protein.

>TRBJ1-2|TRBV12-3/TRBV12-4
CASSPPRQARHGYTF
>TRBJ1-2|TRBV12-3/TRBV12-4
CASSSVRAGYTF
>TRBJ1-2|TRBV12-3/TRBV12-4
CASSLDRDYGYTF
>TRBJ1-2|TRBV12-3/TRBV12-4
CASSSGQGINYGYTF
>TRBJ1-2|TRBV12-3/TRBV12-4
CASSFRRTGYTF
>TRBJ1-2|TRBV12-3/TRBV12-4
CASSDSVVYTF
>TRBJ1-2|TRBV12-3/TRBV12-4
CASSLASGRGGYTF
>TRBJ1-2|TRBV12-3/TRBV12-4
CASTGTSGYGYTF
>TRBJ1-2|TRBV12-3/TRBV12-4
CASSLVGVRARGYTF
>TRBJ1-2|TRBV12-3/TRBV12-4
CASSPGGQGTYGYTF